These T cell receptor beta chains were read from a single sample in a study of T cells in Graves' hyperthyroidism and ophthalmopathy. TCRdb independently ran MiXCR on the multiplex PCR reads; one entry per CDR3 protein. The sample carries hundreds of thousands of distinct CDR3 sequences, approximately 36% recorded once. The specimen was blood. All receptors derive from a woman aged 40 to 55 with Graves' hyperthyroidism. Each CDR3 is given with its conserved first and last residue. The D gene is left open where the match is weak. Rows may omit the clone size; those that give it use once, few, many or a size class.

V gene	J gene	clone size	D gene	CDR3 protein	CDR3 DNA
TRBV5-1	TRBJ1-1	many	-	CASRHTGNTEAFF	TGCGCCAGCAGGCATACAGGGAACACTGAAGCTTTCTTT
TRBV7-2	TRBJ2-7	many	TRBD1	CASSLAGTGSYEQYF	TGTGCCAGCAGCTTAGCCGGGACAGGGTCCTACGAGCAGTACTTC
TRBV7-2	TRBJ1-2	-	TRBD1	CASSPGQGGLGGYTF	TGTGCCAGCAGCCCCGGACAGGGGGGATTAGGCGGCTACACCTTC
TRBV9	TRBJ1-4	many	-	CASSGRLDEKLFF	TGTGCCAGCAGCGGGCGATTAGACGAAAAACTGTTTTTT
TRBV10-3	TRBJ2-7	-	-	CASRINGQTKIYEQYF	TGTGCCAGCAGAATAAACGGACAGACGAAAATCTACGAGCAGTACTTC
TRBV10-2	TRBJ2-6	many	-	CASSSELSGANVLTF	TGCGCCAGCAGCTCGGAACTCTCTGGGGCCAACGTCCTGACTTTC
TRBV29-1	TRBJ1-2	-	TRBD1	CSLTGANYGYTF	TGCAGCCTAACAGGGGCTAACTATGGCTACACCTTC
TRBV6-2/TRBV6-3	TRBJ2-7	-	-	CASSYSSREYPYEQYF	TGTGCCAGCAGTTACTCATCCAGGGAGTACCCCTACGAGCAGTACTTC
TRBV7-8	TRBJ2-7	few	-	CASSLVWTPDREQYF	TGTGCCAGCAGCTTAGTATGGACGCCAGACCGGGAGCAGTACTTC
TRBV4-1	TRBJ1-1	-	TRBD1	CASSHQGVRATEAFF	TGCGCCAGCAGCCACCAGGGGGTAAGGGCCACTGAAGCTTTCTTT
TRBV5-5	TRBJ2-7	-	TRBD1	CASSLVLMTGGYEQYF	TGTGCCAGCAGCTTAGTATTGATGACAGGGGGGTACGAGCAGTACTTC
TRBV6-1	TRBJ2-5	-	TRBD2	CASTGLAAYQETQYF	TGTGCCAGCACAGGACTAGCAGCGTACCAAGAGACCCAGTACTTC
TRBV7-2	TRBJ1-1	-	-	CASSQDLRGRSTEAFF	TGTGCCAGCAGCCAAGATCTGAGAGGGCGGAGCACTGAAGCTTTCTTT
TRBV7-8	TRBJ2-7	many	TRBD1	CASSLAGSGQGKYEQYF	TGTGCCAGCAGCTTAGCGGGGTCGGGACAGGGAAAATACGAGCAGTACTTC
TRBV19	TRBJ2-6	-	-	CASSAGDGANALTF	TGTGCCAGTTCTGCTGGGGACGGGGCCAACGCCCTGACTTTC
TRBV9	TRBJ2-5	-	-	CASSVHTGRETQYF	TGTGCCAGCAGCGTACATACAGGGCGGGAGACCCAGTACTTC
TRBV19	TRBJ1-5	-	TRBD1	CASRPRTGLGQPQHF	TGTGCCAGCAGGCCCCGGACAGGGCTAGGCCAGCCCCAGCATTTT
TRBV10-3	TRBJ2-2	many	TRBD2	CAISESTSGANTGELFF	TGTGCCATCAGTGAGTCGACTAGCGGAGCGAACACCGGGGAGCTGTTTTTT
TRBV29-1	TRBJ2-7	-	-	CSVARTGVSGPSAEQYF	TGCAGCGTCGCTCGGACGGGGGTTAGCGGACCTTCTGCCGAGCAGTACTTC
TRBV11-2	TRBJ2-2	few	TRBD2	CASSQVHGGFHTGELFF	TGTGCCAGCAGCCAAGTCCACGGGGGGTTTCACACCGGGGAGCTGTTTTTT
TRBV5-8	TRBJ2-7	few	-	CASSDRTSAYEQYF	TGTGCCAGCAGCGACCGGACATCCGCCTACGAGCAGTACTTC
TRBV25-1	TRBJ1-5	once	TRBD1	CASTWSRDRVSNQPQHF	TGTGCCAGCACCTGGTCGAGGGACAGGGTTAGCAATCAGCCCCAGCATTTT
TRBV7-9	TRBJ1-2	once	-	CASSRGRVGYGYTF	TGTGCCAGCAGCCGGGGTAGGGTAGGCTATGGCTACACCTTC
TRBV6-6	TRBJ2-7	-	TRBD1	CASSPNLGQGSYEQYF	TGTGCCAGCAGCCCCAATCTGGGACAGGGTTCCTACGAGCAGTACTTC
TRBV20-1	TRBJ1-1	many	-	CSASARGSNTEAFF	TGCAGTGCTAGTGCCAGGGGTTCGAACACTGAAGCTTTCTTT
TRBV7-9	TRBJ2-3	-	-	CASSLGSRKQTDTQYF	TGTGCCAGCAGCTTAGGGTCGAGGAAGCAGACAGATACGCAGTATTTT
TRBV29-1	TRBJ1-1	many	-	CSVVLQGWDTEAFF	TGCAGCGTTGTACTACAGGGTTGGGACACTGAAGCTTTCTTT
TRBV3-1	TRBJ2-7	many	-	CASSQDPHQRQYF	TGTGCCAGCAGCCAAGATCCCCATCAGCGGCAGTACTTC
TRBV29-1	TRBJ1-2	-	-	CSVDRGGRGHTF	TGCAGCGTTGACCGGGGCGGTCGCGGCCACACCTTC
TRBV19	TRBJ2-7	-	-	CASSPGAQGEQYF	TGTGCCAGTAGTCCGGGGGCGCAAGGAGAGCAGTACTTC
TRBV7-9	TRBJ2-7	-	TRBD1	CASRSADRGSYEQYF	TGTGCCAGCAGGTCCGCGGACAGGGGATCCTACGAGCAGTACTTC
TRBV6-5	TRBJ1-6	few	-	CASRGRHNSPLHF	TGTGCCAGCAGGGGCAGGCATAATTCACCCCTCCACTTT
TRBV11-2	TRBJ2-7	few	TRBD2	CASRPSGGYEQYF	TGTGCCAGCCGCCCGTCGGGGGGTTACGAGCAGTACTTC
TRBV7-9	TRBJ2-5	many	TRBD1	CASSLWDSQETQYF	TGTGCCAGCAGCCTCTGGGACAGCCAAGAGACCCAGTACTTC
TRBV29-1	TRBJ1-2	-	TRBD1	CSVDGQGGYGGYTF	TGCAGCGTTGACGGGCAGGGGGGCTACGGTGGCTACACCTTC
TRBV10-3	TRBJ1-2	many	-	CAISDVQGRPSNYGYTF	TGTGCCATCAGTGATGTACAGGGACGGCCCTCTAACTATGGCTACACCTTC
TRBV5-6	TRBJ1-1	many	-	CASSLIAVTEAFF	TGTGCCAGCAGCTTGATTGCTGTAACTGAAGCTTTCTTT
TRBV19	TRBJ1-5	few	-	CASSTWRTADQPQHF	TGTGCCAGTAGTACCTGGAGGACTGCTGATCAGCCCCAGCATTTT
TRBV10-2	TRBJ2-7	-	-	CASSHTGGGYEQYF	TGCGCCAGCAGTCATACCGGCGGAGGCTACGAGCAGTACTTC
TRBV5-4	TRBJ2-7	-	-	CASSSRHTAQYF	TGTGCCAGCAGCTCCCGACACACCGCCCAGTACTTC
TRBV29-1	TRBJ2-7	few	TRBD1	CSVELGGPYEQYF	TGCAGCGTTGAGCTAGGGGGCCCTTACGAGCAGTACTTC
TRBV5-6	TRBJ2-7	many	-	CASSFGVPTYEQYF	TGTGCCAGCAGCTTCGGGGTGCCGACCTACGAGCAGTACTTC
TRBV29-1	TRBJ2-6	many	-	CSVELTGANVLTF	TGCAGCGTTGAATTAACAGGGGCCAACGTCCTGACTTTC
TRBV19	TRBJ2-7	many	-	CASSSEALPYEQYF	TGTGCCAGTAGTAGCGAGGCACTACCGTACGAGCAGTACTTC
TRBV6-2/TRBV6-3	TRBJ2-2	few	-	CASTPTWSPGELFF	TGTGCCAGCACCCCGACCTGGAGTCCCGGGGAGCTGTTTTTT
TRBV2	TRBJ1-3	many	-	CASPGHAGNTIYF	TGTGCCAGTCCGGGACACGCTGGAAACACCATATATTTT
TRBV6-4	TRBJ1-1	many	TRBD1	CASRRTGSTEAFF	TGTGCCAGCAGGCGGACAGGGTCCACTGAAGCTTTCTTT
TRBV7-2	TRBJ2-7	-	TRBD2	CASSYGGGTYEQYF	TGTGCCAGCAGTTACGGGGGGGGGACCTACGAGCAGTACTTC
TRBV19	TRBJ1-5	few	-	CASSIVTGKNQPQHF	TGTGCCAGTAGTATAGTAACGGGGAAAAATCAGCCCCAGCATTTT
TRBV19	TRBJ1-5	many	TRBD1	CASTRTGNQPQHF	TGTGCCAGTACCCGGACAGGTAATCAGCCCCAGCATTTT
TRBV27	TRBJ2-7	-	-	CASSLWGNEVQYF	TGTGCCAGCAGCCTTTGGGGGAATGAAGTGCAGTACTTC
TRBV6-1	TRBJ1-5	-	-	CASSEPGQHQPQHF	TGTGCCAGCAGTGAGCCGGGGCAGCATCAGCCCCAGCATTTT
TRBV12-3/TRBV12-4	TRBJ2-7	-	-	CASSPGARYEQYF	TGTGCCAGCAGCCCCGGGGCCCGGTACGAGCAGTACTTC
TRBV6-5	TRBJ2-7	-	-	CASLWYRDGYYEQYF	TGTGCCAGCCTGTGGTACCGGGACGGCTATTACGAGCAGTACTTC
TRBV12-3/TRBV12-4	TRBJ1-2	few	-	CASNRAGGSFSGYTF	TGTGCCAGCAACCGTGCTGGGGGGAGCTTCTCTGGCTACACCTTC
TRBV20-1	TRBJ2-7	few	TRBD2	CSARDRTSGRTYEQYF	TGCAGTGCTAGAGACCGGACTAGCGGGCGGACCTACGAGCAGTACTTC